This T cell receptor (beta chain) was sequenced during a study of OX40 agonist ivuxolimab in advanced cancers. Looking at the study overall: Patients were dosed intravenously with ivuxolimab at 0.01 to 10 mg/kg every 2 weeks.

Germline-derived CDR1 and CDR2 are SNHLY and FYNNEI. The CDR3 loop spans 13 amino acids. The ends were cut back, 4 bases at V and 8 bases at J, with 12 bases in the middle. Assay used: immunoSEQ multiplex PCR; TCRdb lists only in-frame clones, some missing. The sample holds roughly 110,000 clones, 90% seen once. This rearrangement joins TRBV2 to TRBJ2-1; no clear D. The material was CD4+ or CD8+ T cells sorted from blood, obtained in a trial of the OX40 agonist ivuxolimab. The receptor was isolated from an adult with an advanced solid tumor such as melanoma, head and neck, liver or kidney cancer. The CDR3 nucleotides read TGTGCCAGCAGTGTCCTAGGACGCGATGAGCAGTTCTTC. Protein product: CASSVLGRDEQFF.